The 5 T cell receptor beta chains reported below all come from one sample, sequenced in a study of blood T cell repertoires in COVID-19. Assay: immunoSEQ multiplex PCR; the TCRdb copy retains only in-frame clones and omits some. Of roughly 68,000 clones in the sample, 80% to 85% were seen once. Sequenced input: peripheral blood. All receptors derive from a human donor in a cohort sampled during active COVID-19.

V is TRBV21-1 and J is TRBJ2-5; no DNA check was done on the table's D call, TRBD2. TRBV21-1 is a listed pseudogene. The CDR3 covers 14 residues. The CDR3 loop reads CASLPGLAIETQYF. Written as DNA, the CDR3 is TGTGCCAGCCTACCCGGACTAGCAATAGAGACCCAGTACTTC.

This clone was seen a few times. This chain uses TRBV4-1 with TRBJ1-1; no reliable D call. The CDR3 is 13 residues long. Trimming left V 3 bases short and J 1 base short, with 6 bases between. CDR1 and CDR2 from the germline V gene are MGHRA and YSYEKL. CDR3: CASSQRSNTEAFF. DNA for the CDR3: TGCGCCAGCAGCCAGCGGTCGAACACTGAAGCTTTCTTT.

The chain couples TRBV7-9 to TRBJ2-1, with 9 nucleotides matching TRBD2. Germline assignment: CDR1 SEHNR and CDR2 FQNEAQ (reference sequence). The CDR3 is made up of 15 amino acids. V lost 1 base to trimming and J lost 10 bases; unmatched junction nucleotides: 8. The CDR3 sequence is CASSLGLAGLREQFF. The CDR3 nucleotides are TGTGCCAGCAGCTTAGGGCTAGCGGGACTTAGAGAGCAGTTCTTC.

The chain couples TRBV18 to TRBJ1-1; D perhaps matches TRBD1 (6 bases). Germline loops: CDR1 KGHSH, CDR2 LQKENI. CDR3 length: 15 residues. Trimming took off 2 bases at V and 7 bases at J, with 17 bases between the two ends. CDR3 amino acids: CASSPGRHREGEAFF. In nucleotides, the CDR3 is TGTGCCAGCTCACCAGGGCGACACAGGGAAGGTGAAGCTTTCTTT.

This chain joins TRBV7-9 and TRBJ2-5, with D maybe TRBD2 (5 bases). Looked up from germline, CDR1 is SEHNR and CDR2 is FQNEAQ (reference sequence). The length of the CDR3 is 14 residues. The germline V and J ends were trimmed by 4 bases and 4 bases, with 13 bases remaining between them. The CDR3 coding sequence is TGTGCCAGCAGCTCGCAATCCGGAGGAGAGACCCAGTACTTC. This translates into CASSSQSGGETQYF. The full variable domain, completed using reference TRBV7-9 and TRBJ2-5, is DTGVSQNPRHKITKRGQNVTFRCDPISEHNRLYWYRQTLGQGPEFLTYFQNEAQLEKSRLLSDRFSAERPKGSFSTLEIQRTEQGDSAMYLCASSSQSGGETQYFGPGTRLLVL.